This T cell receptor (beta chain) stems from a study of shared clonotypes between healthy human individuals. Study-level findings and limits: Apart from blood, nothing was sampled; tissue repertoires likely differ. Naive subsets, compared against memory subsets, generally had larger estimated richness values.

The DNA input per sorted-subset replicate PCR was approximately 210 ng, corresponding to 25,000 to 30,000 T cell genomes. This table comes from immunoSEQ multiplex PCR, and its TCRdb copy is limited to in-frame clones, with some not included. This table holds millions of clones, 93% found once. Comments on this clone: Its antigen is unknown.

The naive CD8 population came from CD45RO-negative cells selected for CCR7, without terminally differentiated effector memory CD45RA+ cells. Sequencing was carried out using naive CD8+ T cells from PBMCs. This TCR was recovered from a man aged 18 to 29 in good health. Some clones in this sample may be carry-over from other donors' samples.

The CDR3 loop reads CASSPRRSGRSNGELFF. CDR3 sequence (DNA): TGTGCCAGCAGCCCCCGACGTAGCGGGAGGAGCAACGGGGAGCTGTTTTTT. The chain has TRBV9 and TRBJ2-2; 10 bases are shared with TRBD2. This CDR3 comprises 17 residues. Germline V CDR1 and CDR2: SGDLS, YYNGEE. The V gene end was trimmed by 4 bases and the J gene end by 7 bases; junction bases not matched to a gene: 13. Full variable domain (rest looked up from reference TRBV9 and TRBJ2-2): DSGVTQTPKHLITATGQRVTLRCSPRSGDLSVYWYQQSLDQGLQFLIQYYNGEERAKGNILERFSAQQFPDLHSELNLSSLELGDSALYFCASSPRRSGRSNGELFFGEGSRLTVL.